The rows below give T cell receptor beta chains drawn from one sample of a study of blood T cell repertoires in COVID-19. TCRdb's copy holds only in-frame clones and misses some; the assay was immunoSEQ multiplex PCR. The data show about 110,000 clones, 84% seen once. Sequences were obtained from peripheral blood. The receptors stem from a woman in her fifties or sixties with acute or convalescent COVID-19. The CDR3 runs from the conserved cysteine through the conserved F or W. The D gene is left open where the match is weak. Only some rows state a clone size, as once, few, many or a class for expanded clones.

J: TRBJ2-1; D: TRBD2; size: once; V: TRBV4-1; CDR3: CASSQEGTSGTPDEQFF; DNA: TGCGCCAGCAGCCAAGAGGGGACTAGCGGGACCCCGGATGAGCAGTTCTTC
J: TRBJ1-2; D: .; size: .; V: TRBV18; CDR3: CASSPPIPRNYGYTF; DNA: TGTGCCAGCTCACCACCTATCCCCAGGAACTATGGCTACACCTTC
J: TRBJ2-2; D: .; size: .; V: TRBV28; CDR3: CASSSPGTNTGELFF; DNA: TGTGCCAGCAGTTCCCCCGGGACAAACACCGGGGAGCTGTTTTTT
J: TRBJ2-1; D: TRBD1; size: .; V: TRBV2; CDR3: CASSERQGALTEQFF; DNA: TGTGCCAGCAGCGAGAGACAGGGCGCTTTGACTGAGCAGTTCTTC
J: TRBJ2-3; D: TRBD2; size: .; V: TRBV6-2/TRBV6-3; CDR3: CASSYSLAGVVDTQYF; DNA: TGTGCCAGCAGTTACTCTTTGGCGGGAGTAGTGGATACGCAGTATTTT
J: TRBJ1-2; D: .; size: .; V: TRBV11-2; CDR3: CASSLGGGNYGYTF; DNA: TGTGCCAGCAGCTTAGGGGGAGGGAACTATGGCTACACCTTC
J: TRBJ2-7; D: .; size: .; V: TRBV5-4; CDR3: CASSSIRGSYEQYF; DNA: TGTGCCAGCAGCAGTATCAGGGGATCCTACGAGCAGTACTTC
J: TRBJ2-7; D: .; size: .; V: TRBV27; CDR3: CASSSQGTYEQYF; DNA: TGTGCCAGCAGTTCCCAGGGTACTTACGAGCAGTACTTC
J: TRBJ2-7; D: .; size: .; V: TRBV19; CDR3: CASSITRHYEQYF; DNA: TGTGCCAGTAGTATAACGCGCCACTACGAGCAGTACTTC
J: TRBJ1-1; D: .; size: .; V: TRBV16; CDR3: CASSRDGEDFF; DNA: TGTGCCAGCAGCCGGGACGGGGAGGATTTCTTT
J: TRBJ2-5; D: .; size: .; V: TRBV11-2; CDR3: CASSLDMETQYF; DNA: TGTGCCAGCAGCTTAGATATGGAGACCCAGTACTTC
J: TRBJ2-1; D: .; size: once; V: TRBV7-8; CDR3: CASSLSGNNEQFF; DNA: TGTGCCAGCAGCTTATCGGGAAACAATGAGCAGTTCTTC
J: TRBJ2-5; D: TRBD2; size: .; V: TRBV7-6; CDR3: CASSLRPGLALQETQYF; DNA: TGTGCCAGCAGCTTAAGGCCGGGACTAGCGTTACAAGAGACCCAGTACTTC
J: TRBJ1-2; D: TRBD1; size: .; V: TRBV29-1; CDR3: CSVGTGGPYGYTF; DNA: TGCAGCGTGGGGACAGGGGGCCCCTATGGCTACACCTTC
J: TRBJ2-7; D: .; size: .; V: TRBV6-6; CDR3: CASSYSPQLALDEQYF; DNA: TGTGCCAGCAGTTACTCTCCCCAACTAGCTCTCGACGAGCAGTACTTC
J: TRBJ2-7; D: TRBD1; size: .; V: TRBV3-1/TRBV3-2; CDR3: CASSPSQGQGHEQYF; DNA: TGTGCCAGCAGCCCGAGCCAGGGACAGGGGCACGAGCAGTACTTC
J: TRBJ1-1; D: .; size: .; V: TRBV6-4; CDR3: CATRGWGGFF; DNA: TGTGCCACCCGGGGGTGGGGAGGTTTCTTT
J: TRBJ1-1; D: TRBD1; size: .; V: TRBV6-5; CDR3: CASSRDRLNTEAFF; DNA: TGTGCCAGCAGTAGGGACAGACTGAACACTGAAGCTTTCTTT
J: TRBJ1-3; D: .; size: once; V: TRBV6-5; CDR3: CASTITGSGNTIYF; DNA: TGTGCCAGCACCATCACAGGGTCTGGAAACACCATATATTTT
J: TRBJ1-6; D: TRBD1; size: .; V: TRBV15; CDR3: CATSRTPGQSNSPLHF; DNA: TGTGCCACCAGCAGAACCCCGGGACAGAGTAATTCACCCCTCCACTTT
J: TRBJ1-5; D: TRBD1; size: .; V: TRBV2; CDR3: CASSNRQGGSTSNQPQHF; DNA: TGTGCCAGCAGTAATAGACAGGGCGGATCAACGAGCAATCAGCCCCAGCATTTT
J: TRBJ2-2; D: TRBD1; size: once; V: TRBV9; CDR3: CASSPTGSQGAYTGELFF; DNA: TGTGCCAGCAGCCCCACCGGGAGTCAGGGGGCGTACACCGGGGAGCTGTTTTTT
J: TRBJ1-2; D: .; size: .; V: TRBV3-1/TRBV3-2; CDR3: CASSQAGGPYGYTF; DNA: TGTGCCAGCAGCCAAGCGGGAGGGCCCTATGGCTACACCTTC
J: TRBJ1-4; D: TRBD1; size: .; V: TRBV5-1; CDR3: CASSLYRGREKLFF; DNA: TGCGCCAGCAGCCTCTACAGGGGACGGGAAAAACTGTTTTTT
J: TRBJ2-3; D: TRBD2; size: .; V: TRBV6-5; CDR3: CASSPTSGGSDTQYF; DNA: TGTGCCAGCAGCCCGACTAGCGGGGGATCAGATACGCAGTATTTT
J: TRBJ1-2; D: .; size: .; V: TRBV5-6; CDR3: CASSPGLTRKNYGYTF; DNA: TGTGCCAGCAGCCCCGGCCTGACAAGAAAAAACTATGGCTACACCTTC
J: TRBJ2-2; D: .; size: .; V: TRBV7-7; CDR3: CASSPYPGDFFANTGELFF; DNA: TGTGCTAGCAGCCCCTACCCGGGGGACTTTTTCGCGAACACCGGGGAGCTGTTTTTT
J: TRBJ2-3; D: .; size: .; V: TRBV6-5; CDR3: CASSYAGVGDTQYF; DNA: TGTGCCAGCAGTTACGCGGGTGTAGGAGATACGCAGTATTTT
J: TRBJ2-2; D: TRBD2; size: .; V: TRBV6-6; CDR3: CASSLSGGANTGELFF; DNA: TGTGCCAGCAGCCTTAGCGGGGGGGCTAACACCGGGGAGCTGTTTTTT
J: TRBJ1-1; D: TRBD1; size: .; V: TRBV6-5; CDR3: CASSSVLPGQGTEAFF; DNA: TGTGCCAGCAGTTCAGTACTTCCGGGACAGGGCACTGAAGCTTTCTTT
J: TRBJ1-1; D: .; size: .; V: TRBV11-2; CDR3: CASSPMNTEAFF; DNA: TGTGCCAGCAGCCCAATGAACACTGAAGCTTTCTTT
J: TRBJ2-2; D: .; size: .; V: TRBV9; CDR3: CASSVGRAGGELFF; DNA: TGTGCCAGCAGCGTAGGCAGGGCCGGCGGGGAGCTGTTTTTT